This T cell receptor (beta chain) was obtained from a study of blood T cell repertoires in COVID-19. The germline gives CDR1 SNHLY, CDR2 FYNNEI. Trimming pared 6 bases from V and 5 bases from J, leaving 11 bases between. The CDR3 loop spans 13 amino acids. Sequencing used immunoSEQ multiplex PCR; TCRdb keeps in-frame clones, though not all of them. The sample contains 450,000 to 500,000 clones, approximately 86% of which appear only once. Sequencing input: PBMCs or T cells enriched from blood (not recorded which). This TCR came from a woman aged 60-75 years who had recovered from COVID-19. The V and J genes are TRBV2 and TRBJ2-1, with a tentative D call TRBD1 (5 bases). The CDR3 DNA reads TGTGCCAGCAGAAGCGACAGACACAATGAGCAGTTCTTC. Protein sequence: CASRSDRHNEQFF.